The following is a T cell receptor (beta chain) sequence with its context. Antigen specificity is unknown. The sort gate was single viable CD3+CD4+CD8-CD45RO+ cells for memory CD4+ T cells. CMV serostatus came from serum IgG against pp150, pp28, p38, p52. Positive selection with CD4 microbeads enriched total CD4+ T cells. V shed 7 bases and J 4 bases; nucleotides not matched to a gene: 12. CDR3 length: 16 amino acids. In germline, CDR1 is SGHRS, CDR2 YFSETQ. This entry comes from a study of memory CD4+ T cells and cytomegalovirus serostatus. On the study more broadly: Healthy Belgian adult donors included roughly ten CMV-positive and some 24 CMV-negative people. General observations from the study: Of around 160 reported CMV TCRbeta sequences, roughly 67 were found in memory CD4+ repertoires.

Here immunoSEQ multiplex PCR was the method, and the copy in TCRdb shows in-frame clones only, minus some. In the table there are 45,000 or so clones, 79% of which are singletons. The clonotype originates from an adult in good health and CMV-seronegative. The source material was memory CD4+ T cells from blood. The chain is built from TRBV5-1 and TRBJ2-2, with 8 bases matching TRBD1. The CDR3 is CASSSFSGGPTGELFF. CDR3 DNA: TGCGCCAGCTCCAGCTTCTCAGGGGGCCCCACCGGGGAGCTGTTTTTT.